The source of this T cell receptor beta chain is a study of blood T cell repertoires in COVID-19. Whole-study context: Collection of acute and convalescent COVID-19 samples took place in the United States, Italy and Spain.

In the study's own analysis: Amplification from reference gene primers served as the basis for estimated nucleated cell counts. The protocol was immunoSEQ multiplex PCR, while the TCRdb copy is restricted to in-frame clones and leaves out a portion. V and J calls and clone size are copied from that table; D and trimming were computed from the DNA. The sample has a few hundred thousand clones; 70% to 90% are singletons. Per the germline V gene, CDR1 is LGHNT and CDR2 is FRNRAP. V shed 5 bases and J 12 bases; nucleotides not matched to a gene: 14. The CDR3 is made up of 15 amino acids. The source of this sequence is a middle-aged man in a cohort exposed to, infected with or recovered from COVID-19 (not recorded which). The material sequenced was PBMCs or T cells enriched from blood (not recorded which). The gene calls are TRBV12-5 and TRBJ2-7; 12 nucleotides match TRBD1. CDR3 DNA sequence: TGTGCTAGTGGTAAATTCTCCGGGACAGGGGGCGGGTTGTACTTC. Translation gives CASGKFSGTGGGLYF.